This TCR beta chain emerged from a study of cytotoxic CD8 clonotypes in ibrutinib-treated CLL. Study results and limitations: Sustained-remission and progressing patients had different sampling times.

Clones were read by immunoSEQ multiplex PCR, and TCRdb kept only the in-frame ones, dropping some. The profile shows about 200,000 clones, about two thirds of them singletons. Comment on this clone: Antigen specificity is unknown. Additional DNA sequences in this sample encode the identical CDR3.

V lost 4 bases to trimming and J lost 3 bases, with 10 bases between them. The CDR3 covers 13 residues. Per the germline V gene, CDR1 is SGHVS and CDR2 is FNYEAQ. This sequence was found in a human donor with chronic lymphocytic leukemia. This sample comprised PBMCs, obtained after 24 months of ibrutinib treatment. The chain is built from TRBV7-6 and TRBJ2-7; maybe TRBD1 (6 bases). In nucleotides, the CDR3 is TGTGCCAGCAGCTCAGGACAGAACTACGAGCAGTACTTC. Protein product: CASSSGQNYEQYF.